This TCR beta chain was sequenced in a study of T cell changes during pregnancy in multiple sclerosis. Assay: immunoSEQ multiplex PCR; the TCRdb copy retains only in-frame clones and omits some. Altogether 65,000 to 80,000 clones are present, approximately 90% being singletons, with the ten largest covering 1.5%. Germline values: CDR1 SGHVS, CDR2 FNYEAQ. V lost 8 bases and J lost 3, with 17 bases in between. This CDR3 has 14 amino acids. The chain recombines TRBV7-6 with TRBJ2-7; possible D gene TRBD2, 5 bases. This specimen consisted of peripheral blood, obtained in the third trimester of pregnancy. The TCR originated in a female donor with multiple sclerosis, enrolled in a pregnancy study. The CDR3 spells CASAPQVTSYEQYF. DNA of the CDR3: TGTGCCAGCGCCCCCCAGGTCACTAGCTACGAGCAGTACTTC.